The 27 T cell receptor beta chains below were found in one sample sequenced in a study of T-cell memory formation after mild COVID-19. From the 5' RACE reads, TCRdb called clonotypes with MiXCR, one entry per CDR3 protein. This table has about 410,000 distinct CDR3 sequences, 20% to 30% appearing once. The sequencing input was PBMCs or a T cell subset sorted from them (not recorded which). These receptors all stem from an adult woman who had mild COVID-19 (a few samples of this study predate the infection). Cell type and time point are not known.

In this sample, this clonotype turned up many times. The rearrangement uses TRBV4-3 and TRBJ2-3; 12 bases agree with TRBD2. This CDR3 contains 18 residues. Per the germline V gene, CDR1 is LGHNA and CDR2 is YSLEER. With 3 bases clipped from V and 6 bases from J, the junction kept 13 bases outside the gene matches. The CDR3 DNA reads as TGCGCCAGCAGCCAGGACATCCCTAGCGGGAGGGCCTATGATACGCAGTATTTT. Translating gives CASSQDIPSGRAYDTQYF.

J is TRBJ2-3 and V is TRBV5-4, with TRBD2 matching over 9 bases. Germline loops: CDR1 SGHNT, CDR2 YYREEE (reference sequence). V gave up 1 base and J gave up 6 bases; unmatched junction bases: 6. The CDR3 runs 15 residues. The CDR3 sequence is CASSLLGTSRDTQYF. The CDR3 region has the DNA TGTGCCAGCAGCTTGTTAGGGACTAGCCGGGATACGCAGTATTTT.

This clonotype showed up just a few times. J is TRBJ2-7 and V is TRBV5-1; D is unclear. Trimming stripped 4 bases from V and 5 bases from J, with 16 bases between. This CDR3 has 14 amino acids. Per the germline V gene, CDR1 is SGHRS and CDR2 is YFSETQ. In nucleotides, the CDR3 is TGCGCCAGCAGCCATGACCACTCAGAGGACGAGCAGTACTTC. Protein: CASSHDHSEDEQYF.

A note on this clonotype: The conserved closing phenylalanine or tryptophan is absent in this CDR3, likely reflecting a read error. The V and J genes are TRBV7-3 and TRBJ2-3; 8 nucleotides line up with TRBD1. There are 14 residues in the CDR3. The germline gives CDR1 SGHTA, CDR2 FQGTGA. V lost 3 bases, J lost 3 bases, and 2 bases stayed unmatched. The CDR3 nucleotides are TGTGCCAGCAGCTTGCAGGGGGCAACAGATACGCAGTATTGT. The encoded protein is CASSLQGATDTQYC.

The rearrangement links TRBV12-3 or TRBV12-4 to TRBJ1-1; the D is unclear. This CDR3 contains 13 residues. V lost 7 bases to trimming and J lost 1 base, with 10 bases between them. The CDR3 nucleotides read TGTGCCAGCAAGTGGGTCCAGAACACTGAAGCTTTCTTT. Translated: CASKWVQNTEAFF.

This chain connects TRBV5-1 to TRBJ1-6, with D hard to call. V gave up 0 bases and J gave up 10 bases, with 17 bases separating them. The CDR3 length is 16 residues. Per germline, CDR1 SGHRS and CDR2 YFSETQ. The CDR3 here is CASSLDAAGVYSPLHF. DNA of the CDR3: TGCGCCAGCAGCTTGGATGCGGCCGGGGTTTACTCACCCCTCCACTTT.

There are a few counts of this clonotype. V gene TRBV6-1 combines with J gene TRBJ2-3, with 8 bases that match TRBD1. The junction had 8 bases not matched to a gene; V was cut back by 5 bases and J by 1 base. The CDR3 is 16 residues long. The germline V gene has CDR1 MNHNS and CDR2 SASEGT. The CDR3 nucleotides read TGTGCCAGCAGTTACTTACAGGGGGTTGGCACAGATACGCAGTATTTT. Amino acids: CASSYLQGVGTDTQYF.

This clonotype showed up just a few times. The CDR3 coding sequence is TGTGCCAGCAGGGGCACTAGGACCTCCACAGATACGCAGTATTTT. Translating gives CASRGTRTSTDTQYF. The chain joins TRBV6-5 to TRBJ2-3; maybe TRBD2 (5 bases). Germline assignment: CDR1 MNHEY and CDR2 SVGAGI. This CDR3 is 15 amino acids long. V lost 6 bases, J lost 2 bases, and 15 bases lay in between.

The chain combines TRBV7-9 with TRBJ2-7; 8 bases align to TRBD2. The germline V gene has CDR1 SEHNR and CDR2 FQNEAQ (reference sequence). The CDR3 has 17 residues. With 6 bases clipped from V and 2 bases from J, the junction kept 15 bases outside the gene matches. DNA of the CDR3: TGTGCCAGCAGGGCGAGCGGGGGTAGCATATATACCTACGAGCAGTACTTC. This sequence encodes CASRASGGSIYTYEQYF.

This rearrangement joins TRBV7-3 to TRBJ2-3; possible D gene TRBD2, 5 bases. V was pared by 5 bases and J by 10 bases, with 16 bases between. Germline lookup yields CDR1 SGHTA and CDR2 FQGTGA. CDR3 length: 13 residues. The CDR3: CASSVNSRGPQYF. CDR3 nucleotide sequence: TGTGCCAGCAGCGTAAACTCCCGGGGTCCGCAGTATTTT. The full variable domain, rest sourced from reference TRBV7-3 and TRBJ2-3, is GAGVSQTPSNKVTEKGKYVELRCDPISGHTALYWYRQSLGQGPEFLIYFQGTGAADDSGLPNDRFFAVRPEGSVSTLKIQRTERGDSAVYLCASSVNSRGPQYFGPGTRLTVL.

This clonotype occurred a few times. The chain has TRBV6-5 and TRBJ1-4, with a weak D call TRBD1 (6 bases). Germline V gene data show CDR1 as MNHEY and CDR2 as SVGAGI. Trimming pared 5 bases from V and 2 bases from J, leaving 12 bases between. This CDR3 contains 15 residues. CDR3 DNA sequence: TGTGCCAGCAGTCTCTACAGGGAGACTAATGAAAAACTGTTTTTT. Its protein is CASSLYRETNEKLFF.

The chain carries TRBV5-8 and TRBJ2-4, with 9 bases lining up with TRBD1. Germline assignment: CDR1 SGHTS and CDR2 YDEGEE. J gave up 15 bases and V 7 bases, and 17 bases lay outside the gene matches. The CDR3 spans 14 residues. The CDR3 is CASPRGQGEVVRYF. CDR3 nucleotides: TGTGCCAGCCCCCGGGGACAGGGAGAAGTAGTGAGGTACTTC.

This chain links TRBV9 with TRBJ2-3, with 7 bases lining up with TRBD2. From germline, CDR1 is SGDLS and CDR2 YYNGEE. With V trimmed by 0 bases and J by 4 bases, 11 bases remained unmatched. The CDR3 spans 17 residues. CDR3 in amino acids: CASSVGPRRETADTQYF. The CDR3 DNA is TGTGCCAGCAGCGTAGGTCCTCGGCGGGAGACTGCAGATACGCAGTATTTT. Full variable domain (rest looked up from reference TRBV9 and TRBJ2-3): DSGVTQTPKHLITATGQRVTLRCSPRSGDLSVYWYQQSLDQGLQFLIQYYNGEERAKGNILERFSAQQFPDLHSELNLSSLELGDSALYFCASSVGPRRETADTQYFGPGTRLTVL.

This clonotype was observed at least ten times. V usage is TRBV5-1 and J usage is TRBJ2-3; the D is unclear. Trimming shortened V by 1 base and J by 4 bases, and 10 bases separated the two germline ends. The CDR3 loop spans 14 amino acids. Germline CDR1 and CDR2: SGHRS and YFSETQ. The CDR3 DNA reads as TGCGCCAGCAGCTTGATATCAGGCGCAGATACGCAGTATTTT. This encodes CASSLISGADTQYF.

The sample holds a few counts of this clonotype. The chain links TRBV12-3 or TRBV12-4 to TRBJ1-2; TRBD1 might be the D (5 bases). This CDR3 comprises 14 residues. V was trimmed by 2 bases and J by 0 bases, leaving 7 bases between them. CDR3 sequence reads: CASSLRTPNYGYTF. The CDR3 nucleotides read TGTGCCAGCAGTTTAAGGACACCTAACTATGGCTACACCTTC.

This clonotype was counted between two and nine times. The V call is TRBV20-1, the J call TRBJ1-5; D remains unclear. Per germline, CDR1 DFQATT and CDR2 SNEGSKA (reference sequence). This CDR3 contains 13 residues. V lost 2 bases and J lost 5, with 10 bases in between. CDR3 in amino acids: CSARLGPDQPQHF. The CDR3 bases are TGCAGTGCTAGACTGGGCCCCGATCAGCCCCAGCATTTT.

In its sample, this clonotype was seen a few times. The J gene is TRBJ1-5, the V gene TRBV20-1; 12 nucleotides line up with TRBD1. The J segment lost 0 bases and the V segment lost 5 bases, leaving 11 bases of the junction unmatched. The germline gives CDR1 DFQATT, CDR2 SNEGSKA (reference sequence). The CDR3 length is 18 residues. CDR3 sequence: CSAPPGTGGAGSNQPQHF. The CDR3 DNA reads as TGCAGTGCTCCCCCCGGGACAGGGGGCGCCGGTAGCAATCAGCCCCAGCATTTT.

The CDR3 region is CASSLEAGGSTGELFF. CDR3 sequence (DNA): TGCGCCAGCAGCTTGGAAGCGGGGGGGAGCACCGGGGAGCTGTTTTTT. This sequence joins TRBV5-1 and TRBJ2-2; 10 bases are shared with TRBD2. Germline CDR1 SGHRS, CDR2 YFSETQ. CDR3 length: 16 amino acids. Trimming took 0 bases from V and 4 from J; bases not matched to a gene: 3.

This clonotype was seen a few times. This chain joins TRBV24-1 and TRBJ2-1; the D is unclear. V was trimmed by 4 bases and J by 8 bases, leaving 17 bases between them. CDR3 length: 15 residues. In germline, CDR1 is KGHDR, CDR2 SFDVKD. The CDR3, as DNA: TGTGCCACCAGTGACTTGTACAGAGGTTTAGATGAGCAGTTCTTC. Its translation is CATSDLYRGLDEQFF.

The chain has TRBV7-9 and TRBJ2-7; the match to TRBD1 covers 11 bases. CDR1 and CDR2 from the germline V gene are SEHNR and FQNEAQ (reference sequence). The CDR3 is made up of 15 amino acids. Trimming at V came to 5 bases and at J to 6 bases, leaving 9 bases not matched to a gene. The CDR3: CASSQYTGTGGEQYF. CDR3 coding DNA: TGTGCCAGCAGCCAGTACACCGGGACAGGGGGCGAGCAGTACTTC.

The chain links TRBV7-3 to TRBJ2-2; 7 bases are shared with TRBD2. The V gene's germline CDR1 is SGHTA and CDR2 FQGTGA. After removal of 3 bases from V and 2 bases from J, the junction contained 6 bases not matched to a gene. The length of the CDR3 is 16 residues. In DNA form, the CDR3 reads TGTGCCAGCAGCTTGGCCAGCGGGAAAAACACCGGGGAGCTGTTTTTT. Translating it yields CASSLASGKNTGELFF.

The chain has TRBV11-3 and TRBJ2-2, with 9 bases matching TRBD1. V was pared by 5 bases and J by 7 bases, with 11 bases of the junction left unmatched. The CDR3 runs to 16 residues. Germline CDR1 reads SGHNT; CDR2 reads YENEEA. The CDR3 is CASSHWDRAKDGELFF. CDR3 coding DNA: TGTGCCAGCAGCCACTGGGACAGGGCAAAGGACGGGGAGCTGTTTTTT.

The CDR3 reads CSVFVELNTEAFF. CDR3 nucleotides: TGCAGCGTTTTTGTGGAGTTGAACACTGAAGCTTTCTTT. This chain links TRBV29-1 with TRBJ1-1; D not resolved. The CDR3 is 13 amino acids. V lost 5 bases, J lost 0 bases, and 10 bases lay in between. Germline lookup yields CDR1 SQVTM and CDR2 ANQGSEA.

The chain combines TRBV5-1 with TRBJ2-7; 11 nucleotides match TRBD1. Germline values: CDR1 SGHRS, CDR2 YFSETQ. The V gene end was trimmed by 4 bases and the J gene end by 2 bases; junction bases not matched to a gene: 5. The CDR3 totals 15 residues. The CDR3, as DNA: TGCGCCAGCAGCCCTGGACAGGGGGCCCCCTACGAGCAGTACTTC. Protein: CASSPGQGAPYEQYF. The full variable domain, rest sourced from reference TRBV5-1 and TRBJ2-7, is KAGVTQTPRYLIKTRGQQVTLSCSPISGHRSVSWYQQTPGQGLQFLFEYFSETQRNKGNFPGRFSGRQFSNSRSEMNVSTLELGDSALYLCASSPGQGAPYEQYFGPGTRLTVT.

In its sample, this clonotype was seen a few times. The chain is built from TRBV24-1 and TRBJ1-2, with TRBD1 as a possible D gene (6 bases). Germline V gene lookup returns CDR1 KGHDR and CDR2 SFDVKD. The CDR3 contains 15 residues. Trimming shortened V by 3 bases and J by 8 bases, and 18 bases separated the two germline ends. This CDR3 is CATSDSINRVDGYTF. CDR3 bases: TGTGCCACCAGTGATAGTATTAACAGGGTCGACGGCTACACCTTC.

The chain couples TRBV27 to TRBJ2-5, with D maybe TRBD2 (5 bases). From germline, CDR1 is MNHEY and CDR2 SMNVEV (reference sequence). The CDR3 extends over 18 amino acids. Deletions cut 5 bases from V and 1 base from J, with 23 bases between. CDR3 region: CASSKYSGNWVLQETQYF. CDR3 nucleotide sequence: TGTGCCAGCAGTAAATACTCGGGGAATTGGGTCCTCCAAGAGACCCAGTACTTC.

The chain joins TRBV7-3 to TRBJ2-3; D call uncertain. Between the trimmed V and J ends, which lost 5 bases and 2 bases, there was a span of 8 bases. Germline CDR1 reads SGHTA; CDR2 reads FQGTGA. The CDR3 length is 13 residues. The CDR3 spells CASSAGNTDTQYF. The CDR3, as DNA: TGTGCCAGCAGCGCAGGAAACACAGATACGCAGTATTTT.